The 8 T cell receptor beta chains below were found in one sample sequenced in a study of graft-versus-host responses after intestinal transplantation. Clones were read by immunoSEQ multiplex PCR, and TCRdb kept only the in-frame ones, dropping some. Here the sample spans approximately 90,000 clones, about 90% being singletons. Antigens for these TCRs are unknown. The sequences come from unstimulated CD8+ T cells sorted from spleen or lymph node cells, collected before transplant. The receptors originated from a human donor who was the organ donor for an intestinal transplant.

The chain uses TRBV9 and TRBJ2-3, with 7 nucleotides matching TRBD2. This CDR3 is 14 amino acids long. V lost 4 bases and J lost 8; bases outside the gene matches: 10. Looked up from germline, CDR1 is SGDLS and CDR2 is YYNGEE. The CDR3 loop is CASSPRAGPSTQYF. CDR3 in DNA: TGTGCCAGCAGCCCAAGAGCGGGGCCCTCTACGCAGTATTTT.

V is TRBV19 and J is TRBJ2-3, with TRBD2 matching 10 bases. CDR1 and CDR2 (germline): LNHDA, SQIVND (reference sequence). CDR3 size: 14 residues. J gave up 1 base and V 7 bases, and 2 bases lay outside the gene matches. CDR3 sequence reads: CASTGTSGTDTQYF. CDR3 sequence (DNA): TGTGCCAGTACTGGGACTAGCGGCACAGATACGCAGTATTTT.

This clone was picked up one time. The chain recombines TRBV4-3 with TRBJ2-7; maybe TRBD1 (6 bases). This CDR3 region has 14 residues. Germline V gene sequence: CDR1 LGHNA, CDR2 YSLEER. V lost 1 base, J lost 3 bases, and 10 bases lay in between. CDR3 loop: CASSQGLGGYEQYF. Here the CDR3 DNA reads TGCGCCAGCAGCCAAGGCCTAGGGGGCTACGAGCAGTACTTC.

This chain joins TRBV9 and TRBJ2-3, with 10 bases that match TRBD2. CDR3 size: 16 residues. With V trimmed by 0 bases and J by 4 bases, 5 bases remained unmatched. Germline assignment: CDR1 SGDLS and CDR2 YYNGEE. In DNA, the CDR3 is TGTGCCAGCAGCGTAGGAGTAGCGGGGGGCGCAGATACGCAGTATTTT. Translated: CASSVGVAGGADTQYF.

J is TRBJ1-1 and V is TRBV5-6; possibly TRBD1 for D (6 bases). The length of the CDR3 is 13 residues. V lost 3 bases and J 1 base, leaving 7 bases between the germline ends. From germline, CDR1 is SGHDT and CDR2 YYEEEE. CDR3 DNA: TGTGCCAGCAGCTGGGGACAGAACACTGAAGCTTTCTTT. It translates to CASSWGQNTEAFF. The complete variable domain, with remaining parts taken from reference TRBV5-6 and TRBJ1-1, reads DAGVTQSPTHLIKTRGQQVTLRCSPKSGHDTVSWYQQALGQGPQFIFQYYEEEERQRGNFPDRFSGHQFPNYSSELNVNALLLGDSALYLCASSWGQNTEAFFGQGTRLTVV.

V usage is TRBV7-9 and J usage is TRBJ2-2; possibly TRBD1 for D (6 bases). This CDR3 is 16 amino acids long. The germline gives CDR1 SEHNR, CDR2 FQNEAQ (reference sequence). Trimming took 4 bases from V and 0 from J, leaving 12 bases between them. Written as DNA, the CDR3 is TGTGCCAGCAGCTCGACCGGGACACCGAACACCGGGGAGCTGTTTTTT. Its translation is CASSSTGTPNTGELFF. The complete variable domain, with remaining parts taken from reference TRBV7-9 and TRBJ2-2, reads DTGVSQNPRHKITKRGQNVTFRCDPISEHNRLYWYRQTLGQGPEFLTYFQNEAQLEKSRLLSDRFSAERPKGSFSTLEIQRTEQGDSAMYLCASSSTGTPNTGELFFGEGSRLTVL.

The chain is built from TRBV2 and TRBJ2-7; 11 bases are a match to TRBD1. The germline gives CDR1 SNHLY, CDR2 FYNNEI. The CDR3 totals 14 residues. The ends lost 7 bases at V and 3 bases at J; junction bases unmatched: 5. CDR3 nucleotide sequence: TGTGCCAGCACCTGGACAGGGGGCGTCTACGAGCAGTACTTC. Translation: CASTWTGGVYEQYF. Looking up the rest from reference TRBV2 and TRBJ2-7 gives the full variable domain: EPEVTQTPSHQVTQMGQEVILRCVPISNHLYFYWYRQILGQKVEFLVSFYNNEISEKSEIFDDQFSVERPDGSNFTLKIRSTKLEDSAMYFCASTWTGGVYEQYFGPGTRLTVT.

V is TRBV11-1 and J is TRBJ2-2, with TRBD1 as a possible D gene (6 bases). Germline assignment: CDR1 SGHAT and CDR2 FQDESV (reference sequence). V was clipped by 2 bases and J by 4 bases, with 8 bases between them. The CDR3 is 14 amino acids. The DNA of the CDR3 is TGTGCCAGCAGCTTAATGACAGGCACCGGGGAGCTGTTTTTT. This encodes CASSLMTGTGELFF.